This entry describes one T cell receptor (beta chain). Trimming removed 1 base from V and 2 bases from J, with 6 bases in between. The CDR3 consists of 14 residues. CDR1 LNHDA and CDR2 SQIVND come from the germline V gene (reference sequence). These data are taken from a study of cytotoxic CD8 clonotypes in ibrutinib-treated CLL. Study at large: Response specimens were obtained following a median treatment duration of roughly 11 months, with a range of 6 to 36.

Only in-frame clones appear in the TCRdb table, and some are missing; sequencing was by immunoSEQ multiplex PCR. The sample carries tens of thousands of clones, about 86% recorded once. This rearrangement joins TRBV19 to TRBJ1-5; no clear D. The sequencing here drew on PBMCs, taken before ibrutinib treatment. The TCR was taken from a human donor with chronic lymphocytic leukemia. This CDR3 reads CASSIGEGNQPQHF. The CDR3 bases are TGTGCCAGTAGTATAGGGGAGGGCAATCAGCCCCAGCATTTT. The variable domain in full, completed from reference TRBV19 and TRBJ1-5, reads DGGITQSPKYLFRKEGQNVTLSCEQNLNHDAMYWYRQDPGQGLRLIYYSQIVNDFQKGDIAEGYSVSREKKESFPLTVTSAQKNPTAFYLCASSIGEGNQPQHFGDGTRLSIL.